A single sample is the source of the 17 T cell receptor beta chains below, sequenced in a study of shared clonotypes between healthy human individuals. Generated by immunoSEQ multiplex PCR, the TCRdb table keeps only in-frame clones and is missing some. The sample yields about 1.5 million clones, around 98% seen once. Sequencing was carried out using naive CD4+ T cells sorted from blood. Subset given: CD45RA+ positively selected. The receptors come from a man aged 30 to 45 in good health.

Notes on this clone: The sample has other DNA sequences that encode this CDR3 too. The CDR3 loop reads CAWSPGLSTDTQYF. CDR3 nucleotides: TGTGCCTGGAGCCCGGGACTGAGCACAGATACGCAGTATTTT. This sequence joins TRBV30 and TRBJ2-3; D is possibly TRBD2 (6 bases). In germline, CDR1 is GTSNPN, CDR2 SVGIG (reference sequence). The CDR3 length is 14 residues. Trimming shortened V by 3 bases and J by 0 bases, and 10 bases separated the two germline ends.

The chain couples TRBV7-2 to TRBJ2-5, with 11 nucleotides matching TRBD2. Trimming removed 3 bases from V and 5 bases from J; junction bases left unmatched: 8. The germline gives CDR1 SGHTA, CDR2 FQGNSA. The CDR3 has 16 residues. CDR3 protein: CASSLGLAELKETQYF. The CDR3 nucleotides are TGTGCCAGCAGCTTGGGACTAGCGGAATTAAAGGAGACCCAGTACTTC.

As concerns this clone: Other DNA sequences of this sample code for an identical CDR3. The V call is TRBV9, the J call TRBJ2-2; D is unclear. Trimming removed 0 bases from V and 8 bases from J, with 5 bases in between. This CDR3 comprises 12 residues. CDR1 is SGDLS, CDR2 YYNGEE, per germline. The CDR3, as DNA: TGTGCCAGCAGCGTAGTTGCGGGGGAGCTGTTTTTT. It encodes CASSVVAGELFF.

The chain recombines TRBV9 with TRBJ1-3; D is perhaps TRBD1 (6 bases). The CDR3 covers 17 residues. The germline V and J ends were trimmed by 0 bases and 0 bases, with 13 bases remaining between them. Germline V lookup: CDR1 SGDLS, CDR2 YYNGEE. The CDR3 nucleotides read TGTGCCAGCAGCGTAGTGTCGCGACAGGACTCTGGAAACACCATATATTTT. Its protein product is CASSVVSRQDSGNTIYF.

J is TRBJ2-5 and V is TRBV4-3; no clear D. The V gene lost 4 bases and the J gene lost 1 base, with 7 bases spanning the gap. Germline V gene sequence: CDR1 LGHNA, CDR2 YSLEER. This CDR3 comprises 13 residues. CDR3 loop: CASSPTIQETQYF. The CDR3 nucleotides are TGCGCCAGCAGCCCAACAATCCAAGAGACCCAGTACTTC.

The gene calls are TRBV13 and TRBJ2-5; D perhaps matches TRBD2 (6 bases). This CDR3 has 16 residues. Trimming took 4 bases from V and 2 from J, leaving 17 bases between them. CDR1 and CDR2 (germline): PRHDT, FYEKMQ (reference sequence). CDR3 bases: TGTGCCAGCAGCTATCGATCTACCGGGACTCAAGAGACCCAGTACTTC. Its translation is CASSYRSTGTQETQYF. The variable domain in full, with the rest retrieved from reference TRBV13 and TRBJ2-5, is AAGVIQSPRHLIKEKRETATLKCYPIPRHDTVYWYQQGPGQDPQFLISFYEKMQSDKGSIPDRFSAQQFSDYHSELNMSSLELGDSALYFCASSYRSTGTQETQYFGPGTRLLVL.

This clone was detected only once. This chain's CDR3 is CASKLVGSRYEQYF. In DNA, the CDR3 is TGTGCCAGCAAGCTCGTGGGCAGTCGCTACGAGCAGTACTTC. The V call is TRBV28, the J call TRBJ2-7; D is undetermined. Germline V gene sequence: CDR1 MDHEN, CDR2 SYDVKM. The CDR3 has 14 residues. Deletions cut 7 bases from V and 3 bases from J, with 16 bases between.

Points on this clone: This sample includes further DNA sequences coding for the same CDR3. This chain joins TRBV27 and TRBJ2-3; 11 bases are a match to TRBD2. From germline, CDR1 is MNHEY and CDR2 SMNVEV (reference sequence). The length of the CDR3 is 14 residues. V lost 2 bases to trimming and J lost 5 bases; unmatched junction nucleotides: 0. CDR3 loop: CASSLGLAGDTQYF. DNA for the CDR3: TGTGCCAGCAGTTTAGGACTAGCGGGAGATACGCAGTATTTT.

V and J are TRBV28 and TRBJ1-5, with TRBD1 matching 7 bases. V trimming: 4 bases; J trimming: 5 bases; junction bases outside the gene matches: 5. The CDR3 is made up of 14 amino acids. Germline CDR1 MDHEN, CDR2 SYDVKM. The CDR3 protein is CASSSTGPDQPQHF. CDR3 DNA: TGTGCCAGCAGTTCGACAGGGCCGGATCAGCCCCAGCATTTT.

There are a few counts of this clone. The chain recombines TRBV5-4 with TRBJ1-2; the D is unclear. Germline assignment: CDR1 SGHNT and CDR2 YYREEE (reference sequence). Trimming took off 4 bases at V and 0 bases at J, with 16 bases between the two ends. The CDR3 extends over 16 amino acids. The CDR3 loop is CASSPGGRDTNYGYTF. The CDR3 region has the DNA TGTGCCAGCAGCCCGGGAGGCAGAGATACTAACTATGGCTACACCTTC.

The rearrangement uses TRBV7-2 and TRBJ1-5; D possibly corresponds to TRBD1 (5 bases). V lost 8 bases to trimming and J lost 1 base, with 15 bases between them. The CDR3 runs to 15 residues. Germline values: CDR1 SGHTA, CDR2 FQGNSA. The CDR3 DNA follows: TGTGCCAGCGGCTCTGTGGCAGGGAGCAATCAGCCCCAGCATTTT. Translation gives CASGSVAGSNQPQHF. Variable domain in full (rest from reference TRBV7-2 and TRBJ1-5): GAGVSQSPSNKVTEKGKDVELRCDPISGHTALYWYRQSLGQGLEFLIYFQGNSAPDKSGLPSDRFSAERTGGSVSTLTIQRTQQEDSAVYLCASGSVAGSNQPQHFGDGTRLSIL.

The CDR3 region is CASSLWGQGRAGDNEQFF. The CDR3 bases are TGTGCCAGCAGCTTATGGGGCCAGGGTCGAGCGGGAGACAATGAGCAGTTCTTC. The chain joins TRBV7-2 to TRBJ2-1, with 8 positions matching TRBD2. Germline V lookup: CDR1 SGHTA, CDR2 FQGNSA. The CDR3 covers 18 residues. J was trimmed by 5 bases and V by 2 bases; bases with no gene match: 14.

This clone has just one count. The CDR3 protein is CASSVSFLQFF. The DNA for the CDR3 is TGTGCCAGCTCCGTTTCGTTCTTGCAGTTCTTC. The genes are TRBV14 and TRBJ2-1; no clear D gene. The germline CDR1 and CDR2 sequences are SGHDN and FVKESK. Deletions cut 8 bases from V and 12 bases from J, with 14 bases between. The CDR3 contains 11 residues.

This clone was counted a single time. This chain joins TRBV19 and TRBJ1-1, with a possible D match to TRBD1 (6 bases). The CDR3 is 16 residues long. V gave up 10 bases and J gave up 4 bases, with 25 bases separating them. In germline, CDR1 is LNHDA, CDR2 SQIVND (reference sequence). CDR3 in amino acids: CATFPLSGQGSTEAFF. CDR3 nucleotide sequence: TGTGCCACCTTCCCCCTAAGCGGGCAGGGGAGCACTGAAGCTTTCTTT.

The chain couples TRBV11-3 to TRBJ1-3; D uncertain. Germline lookup yields CDR1 SGHNT and CDR2 YENEEA. The CDR3 contains 17 residues. Trimming pared 7 bases from V and 1 base from J, leaving 20 bases between. For the CDR3, the DNA is TGTGCCAGCACGCTAGACAACGGGAGGGAATCTGGAAACACCATATATTTT. Encoded protein: CASTLDNGRESGNTIYF.

The V gene is TRBV28, the J gene TRBJ2-1; tentative D call: TRBD2 (5 bases). In germline, CDR1 is MDHEN, CDR2 SYDVKM. This CDR3 region has 15 residues. V was cut by 4 bases and J by 7 bases, with 17 bases left in between. For the CDR3, the DNA is TGTGCCAGCAGTTACGGAGGTAAAAAGAGGAATGAGCAGTTCTTC. As protein: CASSYGGKKRNEQFF.

The chain couples TRBV6-6 to TRBJ2-7; the D gene is possibly TRBD1 (7 bases). The CDR3 sequence is 14 residues long. From germline, CDR1 is MNHNY and CDR2 SVGAGI (reference sequence). V lost 5 bases to trimming and J lost 3 bases, with 14 bases between them. The CDR3 region has the DNA TGTGCCAGCAGTATCGCCCAGGGGGGCTACGAGCAGTACTTC. Translation gives CASSIAQGGYEQYF.